This is a list of T cell receptor beta chains from one sample in a study of T cells in localized non-small cell lung cancer. Here immunoSEQ multiplex PCR was the method, and the copy in TCRdb shows in-frame clones only, minus some. The table has 28,000 or so clones, over 75% seen once. The material sequenced was peripheral blood, taken before any cancer treatment. These receptors all stem from a man between 40 and 70 years old with stage III squamous cell lung carcinoma. Both conserved end residues are part of each CDR3. Each record gives: clone size, D gene, J gene, V gene, CDR3 protein, CDR3 DNA. A D gene is named only where the DNA matches it firmly. Clone size is shown for a subset of rows, as once, few, many or a class of expanded clone.

clone size: few; D gene: TRBD2; J gene: TRBJ2-2; V gene: TRBV9; CDR3 protein: CASSLQRGAGTGELFF; CDR3 DNA: TGTGCCAGCAGCCTCCAGCGGGGGGCGGGCACCGGGGAGCTGTTTTTT
clone size: NA; D gene: TRBD1; J gene: TRBJ1-5; V gene: TRBV19; CDR3 protein: CASTLGQGVYSNQPQHF; CDR3 DNA: TGTGCCAGTACCCTAGGACAGGGAGTTTATAGCAATCAGCCCCAGCATTTT
clone size: NA; D gene: NA; J gene: TRBJ2-3; V gene: TRBV28; CDR3 protein: CASSFLTGADTQYF; CDR3 DNA: TGTGCCAGCAGTTTCCTGACGGGCGCAGATACGCAGTATTTT
clone size: NA; D gene: NA; J gene: TRBJ2-4; V gene: TRBV7-2; CDR3 protein: CASSEGGLAKNIQYF; CDR3 DNA: TGTGCCAGCAGCGAGGGGGGCCTAGCCAAAAACATTCAGTACTTC
clone size: NA; D gene: NA; J gene: TRBJ1-5; V gene: TRBV12-5; CDR3 protein: CASGLDTGIYAASNQPQHF; CDR3 DNA: TGTGCTAGTGGTTTGGACACAGGGATCTATGCGGCAAGCAATCAGCCCCAGCATTTT
clone size: NA; D gene: TRBD2; J gene: TRBJ2-5; V gene: TRBV25-1; CDR3 protein: CASSDRGTSGVQETQYF; CDR3 DNA: TGTGCCAGCAGTGACCGAGGGACTAGCGGGGTTCAAGAGACCCAGTACTTC
clone size: few; D gene: TRBD1; J gene: TRBJ1-1; V gene: TRBV25-1; CDR3 protein: CASSGRKGTGGTEAFF; CDR3 DNA: TGTGCCAGCAGCGGCCGGAAGGGGACAGGGGGCACTGAAGCTTTCTTT
clone size: NA; D gene: NA; J gene: TRBJ1-5; V gene: TRBV6-1; CDR3 protein: CASSEWFDWGDQPQHF; CDR3 DNA: TGTGCCAGCAGTGAATGGTTCGACTGGGGGGATCAGCCCCAGCATTTT
clone size: NA; D gene: NA; J gene: TRBJ1-4; V gene: TRBV7-8; CDR3 protein: CASSLVREKLFF; CDR3 DNA: TGTGCCAGCAGCTTAGTGAGGGAAAAACTGTTTTTT
clone size: NA; D gene: NA; J gene: TRBJ2-2; V gene: TRBV5-1; CDR3 protein: CASRRDTGELFF; CDR3 DNA: TGCGCCAGCAGAAGGGACACCGGGGAGCTGTTTTTT
clone size: NA; D gene: NA; J gene: TRBJ2-3; V gene: TRBV29-1; CDR3 protein: CSASEGGTQYF; CDR3 DNA: TGCAGCGCCTCCGAGGGGGGTACGCAGTATTTT
clone size: NA; D gene: NA; J gene: TRBJ2-1; V gene: TRBV11-3; CDR3 protein: CASSLAGLYNEQFF; CDR3 DNA: TGTGCCAGCAGCTTAGCGGGGCTATACAATGAGCAGTTCTTC
clone size: NA; D gene: TRBD1; J gene: TRBJ1-2; V gene: TRBV30; CDR3 protein: CAWSRQGRYGYTF; CDR3 DNA: TGTGCCTGGAGTAGACAGGGCCGGTATGGCTACACCTTC
clone size: once; D gene: NA; J gene: TRBJ2-5; V gene: TRBV29-1; CDR3 protein: CSVVLPPQETQYF; CDR3 DNA: TGCAGCGTTGTGCTCCCGCCGCAAGAGACCCAGTACTTC
clone size: NA; D gene: NA; J gene: TRBJ2-6; V gene: TRBV5-4; CDR3 protein: CASSLAVGGANVLTF; CDR3 DNA: TGTGCCAGCAGCTTGGCCGTAGGGGGGGCCAACGTCCTGACTTTC
clone size: once; D gene: TRBD2; J gene: TRBJ2-2; V gene: TRBV7-9; CDR3 protein: CASSSTSRSTGELFF; CDR3 DNA: TGTGCCAGCAGCTCGACTAGCAGAAGCACCGGGGAGCTGTTTTTT
clone size: few; D gene: TRBD2; J gene: TRBJ2-7; V gene: TRBV5-1; CDR3 protein: CASSSGTRGLEQYF; CDR3 DNA: TGCGCCAGCAGCTCCGGGACTAGGGGCCTCGAGCAGTACTTC
clone size: NA; D gene: NA; J gene: TRBJ2-2; V gene: TRBV7-6; CDR3 protein: CASSSSGLPGGELFF; CDR3 DNA: TGTGCCAGCAGCTCTTCAGGGCTCCCCGGGGGGGAGCTGTTTTTT
clone size: NA; D gene: NA; J gene: TRBJ2-5; V gene: TRBV5-1; CDR3 protein: CASSWQGETQYF; CDR3 DNA: TGCGCCAGCAGCTGGCAGGGGGAGACCCAGTACTTC
clone size: NA; D gene: NA; J gene: TRBJ2-3; V gene: TRBV5-1; CDR3 protein: CASSLAGTASPTDTQYF; CDR3 DNA: TGCGCCAGCAGCTTGGCCGGGACTGCATCTCCCACAGATACGCAGTATTTT
clone size: NA; D gene: NA; J gene: TRBJ2-1; V gene: TRBV5-4; CDR3 protein: CASSRTEGNEQFF; CDR3 DNA: TGTGCCAGCAGCCGGACGGAGGGTAATGAGCAGTTCTTC
clone size: NA; D gene: TRBD1; J gene: TRBJ1-1; V gene: TRBV18; CDR3 protein: CASSGTGEEGEAFF; CDR3 DNA: TGTGCCAGCTCAGGGACAGGGGAAGAGGGTGAAGCTTTCTTT
clone size: medium-sized; D gene: NA; J gene: TRBJ1-2; V gene: TRBV7-8; CDR3 protein: CASSPGRQFYGYTF; CDR3 DNA: TGTGCCAGCAGCCCCGGGCGACAGTTCTATGGCTACACCTTC
clone size: NA; D gene: TRBD2; J gene: TRBJ2-7; V gene: TRBV4-2; CDR3 protein: CASSPRQVGLAGVEQYF; CDR3 DNA: TGTGCCAGCAGCCCACGCCAAGTGGGACTAGCGGGGGTCGAGCAGTACTTC
clone size: once; D gene: NA; J gene: TRBJ2-1; V gene: TRBV9; CDR3 protein: CASSVEPRVHEQFF; CDR3 DNA: TGTGCCAGCAGCGTAGAGCCCCGGGTCCATGAGCAGTTCTTC
clone size: few; D gene: TRBD1; J gene: TRBJ1-6; V gene: TRBV2; CDR3 protein: CASSREPGGGSPLHF; CDR3 DNA: TGTGCCAGCAGTAGAGAGCCAGGGGGCGGATCACCCCTCCACTTT
clone size: NA; D gene: NA; J gene: TRBJ1-1; V gene: TRBV14; CDR3 protein: CASSPYGTKAFF; CDR3 DNA: TGTGCCAGCAGCCCGTACGGGACAAAAGCTTTCTTT
clone size: few; D gene: NA; J gene: TRBJ2-1; V gene: TRBV19; CDR3 protein: CASSIASFNEQFF; CDR3 DNA: TGTGCCAGTAGTATAGCCTCCTTCAATGAGCAGTTCTTC
clone size: once; D gene: TRBD1; J gene: TRBJ2-1; V gene: TRBV9; CDR3 protein: CASSAGQALGNEQFF; CDR3 DNA: TGTGCCAGCAGCGCCGGACAGGCGTTGGGGAATGAGCAGTTCTTC
clone size: NA; D gene: NA; J gene: TRBJ2-1; V gene: TRBV7-7; CDR3 protein: CASSFGRGNNEQFF; CDR3 DNA: TGTGCCAGCAGCTTCGGCCGAGGAAACAATGAGCAGTTCTTC
clone size: NA; D gene: TRBD1; J gene: TRBJ1-1; V gene: TRBV27; CDR3 protein: CASSLTGDLFTEAFF; CDR3 DNA: TGTGCCAGCAGTTTGACAGGGGACCTCTTCACTGAAGCTTTCTTT
clone size: NA; D gene: NA; J gene: TRBJ1-2; V gene: TRBV7-9; CDR3 protein: CASSFGEGMEYGYTF; CDR3 DNA: TGTGCCAGCAGCTTTGGAGAGGGGATGGAATATGGCTACACCTTC
clone size: NA; D gene: NA; J gene: TRBJ2-5; V gene: TRBV7-9; CDR3 protein: CASSLGYTNQETQYF; CDR3 DNA: TGTGCCAGCAGCTTAGGGTACACCAATCAAGAGACCCAGTACTTC
clone size: NA; D gene: NA; J gene: TRBJ1-2; V gene: TRBV5-1; CDR3 protein: CASSLARGSYGYTF; CDR3 DNA: TGCGCCAGCAGCTTGGCACGGGGAAGCTATGGCTACACCTTC
clone size: NA; D gene: TRBD1; J gene: TRBJ2-1; V gene: TRBV5-1; CDR3 protein: CASGGQGYNEQFF; CDR3 DNA: TGCGCCAGCGGAGGACAGGGCTACAATGAGCAGTTCTTC
clone size: NA; D gene: NA; J gene: TRBJ1-2; V gene: TRBV7-2; CDR3 protein: CASRFIQGSGYTF; CDR3 DNA: TGTGCCAGCAGGTTTATACAGGGTTCTGGCTACACCTTC
clone size: medium-sized; D gene: NA; J gene: TRBJ1-5; V gene: TRBV2; CDR3 protein: CASRLGQPQHF; CDR3 DNA: TGTGCCAGCAGACTAGGTCAGCCCCAGCATTTT
clone size: NA; D gene: NA; J gene: TRBJ2-7; V gene: TRBV27; CDR3 protein: CASSLIPASTGVAPYEQYF; CDR3 DNA: TGTGCCAGCAGTTTAATTCCCGCCTCTACTGGGGTAGCCCCCTACGAGCAGTACTTC
clone size: NA; D gene: NA; J gene: TRBJ1-4; V gene: TRBV5-4; CDR3 protein: CASSLRIGPGLGLNEKLFF; CDR3 DNA: TGTGCCAGCAGCTTGCGGATTGGGCCTGGATTAGGACTTAATGAAAAACTGTTTTTT
clone size: NA; D gene: NA; J gene: TRBJ2-3; V gene: TRBV2; CDR3 protein: CASRQGTDTQYF; CDR3 DNA: TGTGCCAGCAGACAGGGCACAGATACGCAGTATTTT
clone size: few; D gene: NA; J gene: TRBJ1-1; V gene: TRBV11-1; CDR3 protein: CASSPPGQAFF; CDR3 DNA: TGTGCCAGCAGTCCCCCGGGCCAAGCTTTCTTT
clone size: NA; D gene: TRBD2; J gene: TRBJ2-2; V gene: TRBV27; CDR3 protein: CAIRSGDTGELFF; CDR3 DNA: TGTGCCATCCGTAGCGGGGACACCGGGGAGCTGTTTTTT
clone size: NA; D gene: NA; J gene: TRBJ2-2; V gene: TRBV5-1; CDR3 protein: CASGQGPGELFF; CDR3 DNA: TGCGCCAGCGGGCAGGGGCCCGGGGAGCTGTTTTTT
clone size: NA; D gene: NA; J gene: TRBJ1-3; V gene: TRBV6-6; CDR3 protein: CASSSPTGNTIYF; CDR3 DNA: TGTGCCAGCAGTTCCCCCACTGGAAACACCATATATTTT
clone size: NA; D gene: NA; J gene: TRBJ2-5; V gene: TRBV27; CDR3 protein: CASGRVGTQYF; CDR3 DNA: TGTGCCAGCGGCAGGGTAGGGACCCAGTACTTC
clone size: NA; D gene: NA; J gene: TRBJ1-2; V gene: TRBV11-2; CDR3 protein: CASSLDGGSNYGYTF; CDR3 DNA: TGTGCCAGCAGCTTAGATGGAGGATCTAACTATGGCTACACCTTC
clone size: NA; D gene: NA; J gene: TRBJ1-2; V gene: TRBV9; CDR3 protein: CASSVERERASYTF; CDR3 DNA: TGTGCCAGCAGCGTAGAAAGGGAACGGGCAAGCTACACCTTC
clone size: once; D gene: NA; J gene: TRBJ2-2; V gene: TRBV19; CDR3 protein: CASSKEGRTGELFF; CDR3 DNA: TGTGCCAGTAGCAAAGAGGGTCGCACCGGGGAGCTGTTTTTT
clone size: NA; D gene: NA; J gene: TRBJ2-5; V gene: TRBV2; CDR3 protein: CASSERSARESQYF; CDR3 DNA: TGTGCCAGCAGTGAAAGGAGTGCTAGAGAGAGCCAGTACTTC
clone size: NA; D gene: TRBD1; J gene: TRBJ2-7; V gene: TRBV4-2; CDR3 protein: CASSREGQGSSYEQYF; CDR3 DNA: TGTGCCAGCAGCCGAGAGGGACAGGGGTCGTCCTACGAGCAGTACTTC
clone size: few; D gene: NA; J gene: TRBJ1-5; V gene: TRBV19; CDR3 protein: CASTYTGRGNQPQHF; CDR3 DNA: TGTGCCAGTACCTATACGGGGAGGGGCAATCAGCCCCAGCATTTT
clone size: few; D gene: TRBD1; J gene: TRBJ2-7; V gene: TRBV6-5; CDR3 protein: CASSAGTGGPYEQYF; CDR3 DNA: TGTGCCAGCAGCGCCGGGACAGGGGGCCCCTACGAGCAGTACTTC
clone size: NA; D gene: NA; J gene: TRBJ1-5; V gene: TRBV28; CDR3 protein: CASSFFQGQPQHF; CDR3 DNA: TGTGCCAGCAGTTTTTTTCAAGGACAGCCCCAGCATTTT
clone size: NA; D gene: TRBD1; J gene: TRBJ1-1; V gene: TRBV12-5; CDR3 protein: CASGQGAGAEAFF; CDR3 DNA: TGTGCTAGTGGACAGGGGGCGGGCGCTGAAGCTTTCTTT
clone size: NA; D gene: NA; J gene: TRBJ2-6; V gene: TRBV27; CDR3 protein: CAISLTWASGANVLTF; CDR3 DNA: TGTGCCATCTCCCTCACCTGGGCCTCTGGGGCCAACGTCCTGACTTTC
clone size: NA; D gene: TRBD2; J gene: TRBJ2-3; V gene: TRBV11-3; CDR3 protein: CASSFSGSADTQYF; CDR3 DNA: TGTGCCAGCAGCTTTAGCGGGAGTGCAGATACGCAGTATTTT
clone size: NA; D gene: NA; J gene: TRBJ1-2; V gene: TRBV15; CDR3 protein: CATSRGGGGKNYGYTF; CDR3 DNA: TGTGCCACCAGCAGAGGAGGGGGAGGGAAAAACTATGGCTACACCTTC
clone size: NA; D gene: TRBD1; J gene: TRBJ2-7; V gene: TRBV5-1; CDR3 protein: CASSLRTGTYEQYF; CDR3 DNA: TGCGCCAGCAGCTTGCGGACAGGGACCTACGAGCAGTACTTC
clone size: NA; D gene: TRBD1; J gene: TRBJ2-1; V gene: TRBV28; CDR3 protein: CASSTPDRHNEQFF; CDR3 DNA: TGTGCCAGCAGTACCCCGGACAGGCACAATGAGCAGTTCTTC
clone size: NA; D gene: NA; J gene: TRBJ2-4; V gene: TRBV15; CDR3 protein: CATTGPAKNIQYF; CDR3 DNA: TGTGCCACCACGGGACCGGCCAAAAACATTCAGTACTTC